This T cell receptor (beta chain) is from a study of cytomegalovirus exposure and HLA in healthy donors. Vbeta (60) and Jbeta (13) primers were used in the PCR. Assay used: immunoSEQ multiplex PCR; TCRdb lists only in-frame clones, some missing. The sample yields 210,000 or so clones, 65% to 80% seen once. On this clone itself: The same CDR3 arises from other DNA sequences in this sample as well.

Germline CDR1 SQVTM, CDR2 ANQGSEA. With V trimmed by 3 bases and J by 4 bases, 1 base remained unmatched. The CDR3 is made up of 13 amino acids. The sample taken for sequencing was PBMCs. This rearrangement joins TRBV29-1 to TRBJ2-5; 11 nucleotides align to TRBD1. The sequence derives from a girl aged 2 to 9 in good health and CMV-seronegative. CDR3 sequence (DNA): TGCAGCGTTGAGGACAGGGGGCGAGAGACCCAGTACTTC. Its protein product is CSVEDRGRETQYF.